Detailed here is one T cell receptor (beta chain). These data are taken from a study of blood T cell repertoires in COVID-19. Whole-study context: Samples representing acute and convalescent COVID-19 were sourced from the United States, Italy and Spain.

CDR3 length: 13 amino acids. Germline CDR1 SGHDN, CDR2 FVKESK. Trimming stripped 4 bases from V and 4 bases from J, with 7 bases between. In the source study's methods: From reference gene primer amplification, estimates of nucleated cell counts were derived. Clones were read by immunoSEQ multiplex PCR, and TCRdb kept only the in-frame ones, dropping some. The V and J calls and clone size were taken over from that table, and D and trimming were inferred from the DNA. Of over 90,000 clones listed, roughly 87% are singletons. This TCR came from a human donor in a cohort sampled during active COVID-19. The V gene is TRBV14, the J gene TRBJ2-2; tentatively, D is TRBD2 (5 bases). The sequenced sample was peripheral blood. The CDR3 spells CASSRGPTGELFF. The CDR3 region has the DNA TGTGCCAGCAGCCGAGGGCCCACCGGGGAGCTGTTTTTT. The variable domain in full, completed from reference TRBV14 and TRBJ2-2, reads EAGVTQFPSHSVIEKGQTVTLRCDPISGHDNLYWYRRVMGKEIKFLLHFVKESKQDESGMPNNRFLAERTGGTYSTLKVQPAELEDSGVYFCASSRGPTGELFFGEGSRLTVL.